This T cell receptor (beta chain) was profiled in a study of glioma-infiltrating T cells. Amplification of TCR alpha and beta CDR3 regions from RNA used iRepertoire nested multiplex PCR. For one-step reverse transcription and amplification, about 85-400 ng of tissue mRNA or PBMC total RNA was used. TCRdb itself ran the multiplex PCR reads through MiXCR, one entry per CDR3 protein. The sample gives about 110,000 distinct CDR3 sequences, about 25% of which show up once; roughly 37% is in the top ten. Findings and caveats of the study: CDR3 overlap between tissue and blood was very small. Above-expected tissue-blood divergence occurred in all gliomas, most in low-grade ones.

CDR1 SGHRS and CDR2 YFSETQ come from the germline V gene. The CDR3 extends over 13 amino acids. Of note for this clonotype: Its antigen is still unknown. This may be a read error, as it is one base from a much larger clone.

The sample taken for sequencing was glioma tissue, nonneoplastic brain tissue, or PBMCs (not recorded which). The receptor was derived from a human donor with low-grade glioma or glioblastoma, undergoing nonglioma brain surgery, or in good health (not recorded which). J is TRBJ2-1 and V is TRBV5-1; D unclear. The CDR3 loop reads CAGSPMGINEQFF. The CDR3 DNA sequence: TGCGCCGGCAGCCCCATGGGGATCAATGAGCAGTTCTTC. Using reference TRBV5-1 and TRBJ2-1 for the parts outside the CDR3, the full variable domain is KAGVTQTPRYLIKTRGQQVTLSCSPISGHRSVSWYQQTPGQGLQFLFEYFSETQRNKGNFPGRFSGRQFSNSRSEMNVSTLELGDSALYLCAGSPMGINEQFFGPGTRLTVL.